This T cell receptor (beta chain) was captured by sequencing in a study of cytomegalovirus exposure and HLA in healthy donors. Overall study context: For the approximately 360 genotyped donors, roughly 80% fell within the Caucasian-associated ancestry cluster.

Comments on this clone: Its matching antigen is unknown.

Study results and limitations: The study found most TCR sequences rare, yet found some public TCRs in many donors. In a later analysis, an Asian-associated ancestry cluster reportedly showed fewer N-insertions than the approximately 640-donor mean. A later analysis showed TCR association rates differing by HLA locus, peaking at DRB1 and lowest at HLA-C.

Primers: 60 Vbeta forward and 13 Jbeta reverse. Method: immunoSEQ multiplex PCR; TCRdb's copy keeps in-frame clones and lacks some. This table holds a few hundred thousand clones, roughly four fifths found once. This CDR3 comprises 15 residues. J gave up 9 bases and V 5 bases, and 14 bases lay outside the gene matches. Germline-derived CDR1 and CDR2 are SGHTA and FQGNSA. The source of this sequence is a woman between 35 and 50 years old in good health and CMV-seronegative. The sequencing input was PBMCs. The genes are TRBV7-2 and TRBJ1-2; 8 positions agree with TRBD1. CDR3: CASSVLGQAIVSYTF. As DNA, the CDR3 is TGTGCCAGCAGCGTACTGGGACAGGCCATCGTTAGCTACACCTTC.